What follows is one T cell receptor beta chain and its context. This clone was detected only a few times. Its binding antigen is unknown. No base-level quality is on record; no much larger clone is a single base apart. The junction carries 12 bases between V and J, which are trimmed by 1 base and 8 bases respectively. The germline V gene encodes CDR1 SGHKS and CDR2 YYEKEE (reference sequence). Including the terminal cysteine and phenylalanine, the CDR3 comprises 13 residues. Of the read, only the CDR3 DNA is kept; its 39 bases are in frame from base 1. This specimen belongs to a study of blood T cell repertoires in COVID-19 (dated by TCRdb to the early 2020s). As for the study more broadly: Samples from collaborators originated in the United States, Italy and Spain and spanned both the acute and convalescent phases of COVID-19. The material from the prospective study consisted of cDNA or gDNA derived from T cells, B-cell-depleted T cells, or PBMCs. Subjects who had been exposed to COVID-19, were actively infected with it, or had recovered from it provided the deeply sampled blood TCRbeta repertoires that made up the dataset. The repertoires were released in a freely available public database meant as a resource for research on the immune response to SARS-CoV-2. The samples were drawn from two sources: the first 160 participants of the ongoing ImmuneRACE study, and approximately 1,300 subjects contributed by 6 global collaborators. Nearly every sample came with metadata listing a de-identified subject ID, COVID-19 status, age in years and sex. Where available, HLA class I and class II types were obtained from metadata supplied by the sample provider rather than from assay-based typing.

TCRbeta CDR3 regions were amplified from genomic DNA using the immunoSEQ Assay, a bias-controlled multiplex PCR. Per the original workflow: The number of nucleated cells in each sample was estimated from the amplification of reference gene primers within the assay. To quantify the absolute abundance of each unique TCRbeta CDR3 rearrangement, sequence reads were collapsed and filtered. Productive Simpson clonality was computed per sample as the square root of Simpson's diversity index over productive rearrangements. What TCRdb holds here is the immuneACCESS table cut down to in-frame rearrangements. Part of the clones is not present; checked against another copy, under half of the missing clones reflect an unresolved V gene, and the others are unexplained. V and J calls and clone size are copied from that table; D and trimming were computed from the DNA. The sample includes approximately 150,000 clones, with approximately 90% observed a single time. The leading ten clones occupy less than 5% of the sample.

Participants in the prospective study were aged roughly 18 to 90 years, lived in approximately 26 United States geographic areas, and enrolled through a virtual design. Cohort assignment in the prospective study relied on participant-reported clinical history from a screening survey and a study questionnaire. Exposed participants were defined as having been in contact with someone with a PCR-confirmed or clinician-diagnosed COVID-19 case within 2 weeks of study entry. Each participant in the prospective study had whole blood, serum and a nasopharyngeal or oropharyngeal swab collected by mobile phlebotomists. Over a roughly two-month period, participants in the prospective study had the option of providing additional blood draws and questionnaires. Blood samples from the prospective study were shipped frozen or at room temperature prior to DNA extraction. The investigation overall reported the following: Clinical and demographic metadata were provided uncurated, with the amount varying by source and participant.

The clonotype comes from a woman between 40 and 50 years old who had been exposed to COVID-19. Recombination joined TRBV5-5 with TRBJ1-2, with no reliable assignment of the D segment. Sequenced: PBMCs or T cells enriched from blood (not recorded which). The base sequence is TGTGCCAGCAGCTTGCTGGCGACACAGGGCTACACCTTC. It translates to CASSLLATQGYTF. The CDR3, completed at both ends by the reference TRBV5-5 and TRBJ1-2 genes, gives the full variable domain DAGVTQSPTHLIKTRGQQVTLRCSPISGHKSVSWYQQVLGQGPQFIFQYYEKEERGRGNFPDRFSARQFPNYSSELNVNALLLGDSALYLCASSLLATQGYTFGSGTRLTVV.